Listed below are T cell receptor beta chains from one sample, sequenced in a study of T cell responses to AZD1222 COVID-19 vaccine. Using immunoSEQ multiplex PCR, the repertoire was profiled, and TCRdb retains in-frame clones only, with some absent. Of more than 95,000 clones listed, around nine tenths are singletons. The sequenced sample was peripheral blood, obtained on day 0 of AZD1222 vaccination. These TCRs come from an adult in good health. The CDR3 runs from the conserved cysteine through the conserved F or W. A D gene is named only where the DNA matches it firmly. Expanded clones are given a class, and other clones once, few, many or no size at all.

j_call v_call clone_size d_call cdr3_aa cdr3_nt
TRBJ2-1 TRBV9 . . CASSVAKNNEQFF TGTGCCAGCAGCGTAGCTAAAAACAATGAGCAGTTCTTC
TRBJ2-1 TRBV24-1 . TRBD1 CATSGQPYNEQFF TGTGCCACCTCGGGACAGCCTTACAATGAGCAGTTCTTC
TRBJ1-1 TRBV5-1 . . CASSYGTEAFF TGCGCCAGCAGCTACGGCACTGAAGCTTTCTTT
TRBJ2-5 TRBV7-9 once . CASSLALVTGQETQYF TGTGCCAGCAGCTTAGCTCTCGTAACCGGCCAAGAGACCCAGTACTTC
TRBJ1-1 TRBV19 . TRBD1 CASKEAAGGKRTEAFF TGTGCCAGTAAAGAGGCGGCAGGGGGGAAACGGACTGAAGCTTTCTTT
TRBJ2-5 TRBV3-1/TRBV3-2 once TRBD2 CASSPRGGHETQYF TGTGCCAGCAGCCCCCGGGGGGGGCACGAGACCCAGTACTTC
TRBJ1-2 TRBV6-5 . TRBD1 CASREPTGGTYGYTF TGTGCCAGCAGGGAGCCAACAGGGGGGACGTATGGCTACACCTTC
TRBJ2-3 TRBV3-1/TRBV3-2 . . CASSQGFYPSTDTQYF TGTGCCAGCAGCCAAGGGTTCTACCCGAGCACAGATACGCAGTATTTT
TRBJ2-5 TRBV12-3/TRBV12-4 . . CASSFQETQYF TGTGCCAGCAGTTTCCAAGAGACCCAGTACTTC
TRBJ2-7 TRBV5-1 . . CASRRRDRYEQYF TGCGCCAGCAGGCGAAGGGACCGCTACGAGCAGTACTTC